The 22 T cell receptor beta chains below were found in one sample sequenced in a study of shared clonotypes between healthy human individuals. Assay used: immunoSEQ multiplex PCR; TCRdb lists only in-frame clones, some missing. The table shows roughly 2.5 million clones, with roughly 92% occurring only once. Sequenced material: naive CD4+ T cells sorted from blood. Subset described: CD45RA+ positively selected. The receptor set was obtained from a man younger than 35 in good health.

The V and J genes are TRBV5-6 and TRBJ2-6; 7 positions agree with TRBD2. The CDR3 sequence is 17 residues long. Losses at the gene ends were 4 bases for V and 5 bases for J; bases not matched to a gene: 12. Germline CDR1 and CDR2: SGHDT and YYEEEE. CDR3 sequence: CASSPGRAGGRANVLTF. Written as DNA, the CDR3 is TGTGCCAGCAGCCCGGGACGGGCCGGGGGGAGGGCCAACGTCCTGACTTTC.

Comments on this clone: The same CDR3 arises from other DNA sequences in this sample as well. The chain combines TRBV7-9 with TRBJ2-7, with 9 bases fitting TRBD1. CDR3 size: 15 residues. From germline, CDR1 is SEHNR and CDR2 FQNEAQ (reference sequence). The ends lost 3 bases at V and 3 bases at J; junction bases unmatched: 6. CDR3 loop: CASSLGQGGSYEQYF. The CDR3 DNA reads TGTGCCAGCAGCTTGGGACAGGGAGGGAGCTACGAGCAGTACTTC. Combining the CDR3 with reference TRBV7-9 and TRBJ2-7 gives the whole variable domain DTGVSQNPRHKITKRGQNVTFRCDPISEHNRLYWYRQTLGQGPEFLTYFQNEAQLEKSRLLSDRFSAERPKGSFSTLEIQRTEQGDSAMYLCASSLGQGGSYEQYFGPGTRLTVT.

The chain is built from TRBV6-5 and TRBJ1-2; TRBD1 agrees at 8 bases. The trim removed 6 bases at V and 6 bases at J, leaving 9 bases unmatched. The CDR3 is 14 amino acids. The germline CDR1 and CDR2 sequences are MNHEY and SVGAGI. DNA of the CDR3: TGTGCCAGCAGCACCGACAGGGGCAACCATGGCTACACCTTC. As protein: CASSTDRGNHGYTF.

With respect to this clone: Different DNA sequences within this sample yield the same CDR3. The rearrangement links TRBV18 to TRBJ2-3, with TRBD2 as a possible D gene (6 bases). CDR3 size: 14 residues. V was cut by 3 bases and J by 2 bases, with 9 bases left in between. CDR1 and CDR2 from the germline V gene are KGHSH and LQKENI. For the CDR3, the DNA is TGTGCCAGCTCACCTAGCGGATTCACAGATACGCAGTATTTT. It specifies CASSPSGFTDTQYF.

This rearrangement joins TRBV5-1 to TRBJ2-5; TRBD2 aligns across 13 bases. Germline lookup yields CDR1 SGHRS and CDR2 YFSETQ. This CDR3 is built from 17 residues. With 1 base clipped from V and 5 bases from J, the junction kept 8 bases outside the gene matches. The CDR3 DNA follows: TGCGCCAGCAGCTTGAATAGACTAGCGGGAGGATGGGAGACCCAGTACTTC. Protein product: CASSLNRLAGGWETQYF.

The J gene is TRBJ1-3, the V gene TRBV18, with D uncertain. CDR1 is KGHSH, CDR2 LQKENI, per germline. This CDR3 is built from 16 residues. The V and J ends lost 2 bases and 4 bases respectively, with 15 bases between them. The CDR3 nucleotides read TGTGCCAGCTCACCAGTAGCCCCGGATTCGGGAAACACCATATATTTT. Amino acid sequence: CASSPVAPDSGNTIYF.

In nucleotides, the CDR3 is TGTGCCTGGAGGCCCGACTATGATACGCAGTATTTT. This translates into CAWRPDYDTQYF. The V gene is TRBV30, the J gene TRBJ2-3; weak D call: TRBD2 (5 bases). V lost 3 bases, J lost 6 bases, and 10 bases lay in between. From germline, CDR1 is GTSNPN and CDR2 SVGIG (reference sequence). The CDR3 spans 12 residues.

About this clone itself: The same CDR3 arises from other DNA sequences in this sample as well. The chain links TRBV19 to TRBJ1-1; D call uncertain. The germline gives CDR1 LNHDA, CDR2 SQIVND (reference sequence). The CDR3 runs to 14 residues. The V end was cut by 3 bases, the J end by 0 bases, with 8 bases between. This chain's CDR3 is CASSMPGMNTEAFF. The DNA of the CDR3 is TGTGCCAGTAGTATGCCAGGAATGAACACTGAAGCTTTCTTT. Full variable domain (outside the CDR3, taken from reference TRBV19 and TRBJ1-1): DGGITQSPKYLFRKEGQNVTLSCEQNLNHDAMYWYRQDPGQGLRLIYYSQIVNDFQKGDIAEGYSVSREKKESFPLTVTSAQKNPTAFYLCASSMPGMNTEAFFGQGTRLTVV.

The chain carries TRBV18 and TRBJ2-5; 14 bases align to TRBD2. The CDR3 is made up of 18 amino acids. The J segment lost 7 bases and the V segment lost 1 base, leaving 11 bases of the junction unmatched. The germline CDR1 and CDR2 sequences are KGHSH and LQKENI. This CDR3 is CASSPLPGLAGDQSTQYF. CDR3 coding DNA: TGTGCCAGCTCACCACTTCCGGGACTAGCGGGAGATCAGTCGACCCAGTACTTC. The whole variable domain, filled in from reference TRBV18 and TRBJ2-5, reads NAGVMQNPRHLVRRRGQEARLRCSPMKGHSHVYWYRQLPEEGLKFMVYLQKENIIDESGMPKERFSAEFPKEGPSILRIQQVVRGDSAAYFCASSPLPGLAGDQSTQYFGPGTRLLVL.

The rearrangement joins TRBV7-9 to TRBJ1-4; a weak D match, TRBD1 (5 bases). The CDR3 loop spans 16 amino acids. With 6 bases removed from V and 0 bases from J, the gap between germline ends came to 14 bases. CDR1 is SEHNR and CDR2 is FQNEAQ in the germline V gene (reference sequence). The CDR3 reads CASSRRVHSTNEKLFF. The CDR3 region has the DNA TGTGCCAGCAGTCGCAGGGTTCATTCAACTAATGAAAAACTGTTTTTT.

Here the CDR3 DNA reads TGCGCCAGCAGTGCATTCGGGACAGCCAAGAACACCGGGGAGCTGTTTTTT. Its protein is CASSAFGTAKNTGELFF. This chain uses TRBV10-1 with TRBJ2-2; 7 bases map to TRBD1. Trimming cost V 4 bases and J 1 base; bases outside gene matches: 9. Germline CDR1 and CDR2: WNHNN and SYGVQD (reference sequence). The CDR3 sequence is 17 residues long.

The V gene is TRBV2, the J gene TRBJ2-7; TRBD1 or TRBD2 may be the D gene (5 bases each). The CDR3 contains 14 residues. In germline, CDR1 is SNHLY, CDR2 FYNNEI. The V gene lost 6 bases and the J gene lost 4 bases, with 16 bases spanning the gap. The CDR3 DNA is TGTGCCAGCAGGGGGGTAGCAGGATTATACGAGCAGTACTTC. It yields the protein CASRGVAGLYEQYF.

This chain links TRBV5-5 with TRBJ2-2; 16 nucleotides line up with TRBD2. From germline, CDR1 is SGHKS and CDR2 YYEKEE (reference sequence). CDR3 length: 16 amino acids. Trimming took 4 bases from V and 5 from J; bases not matched to a gene: 2. The CDR3 reads CASSTGLAGGTGELFF. The CDR3, as DNA: TGTGCCAGCAGCACGGGACTAGCGGGAGGGACCGGGGAGCTGTTTTTT.

The DNA for the CDR3 is TGTGCCAGCAGCTTAAGACAGGCTTGGGAGACCCAGTACTTC. Amino acid sequence: CASSLRQAWETQYF. The chain employs TRBV7-9 and TRBJ2-5; TRBD1 is a possible D gene (6 bases). Germline assignment: CDR1 SEHNR and CDR2 FQNEAQ (reference sequence). The length of the CDR3 is 14 residues. Trimming shortened V by 2 bases and J by 5 bases, and 12 bases separated the two germline ends.

Note on this clone: Other DNA sequences in the same sample also yield this CDR3. The chain links TRBV5-1 to TRBJ2-2; tentatively, D is TRBD2 (5 bases). The CDR3 totals 15 residues. Trimming took 3 bases from V and 1 from J, leaving 10 bases between them. Germline CDR1 and CDR2: SGHRS and YFSETQ. The CDR3 is CASSSSGGNTGELFF. CDR3 DNA: TGCGCCAGCAGCTCCAGCGGAGGGAACACCGGGGAGCTGTTTTTT.

The gene calls are TRBV30 and TRBJ1-6; TRBD1 agrees at 9 bases. This CDR3 region has 16 residues. Looked up from germline, CDR1 is GTSNPN and CDR2 is SVGIG (reference sequence). Germline trimming cut 0 bases from V and 8 bases from J; bases unmatched to any gene: 8. The chain's CDR3 is CAWSVPWDRAYSPLHF. CDR3 bases: TGTGCCTGGAGTGTACCCTGGGACAGGGCTTATTCACCCCTCCACTTT.

For this clone: Other DNA sequences within the sample encode an identical CDR3. This chain links TRBV5-6 with TRBJ1-3; 7 bases line up with TRBD1. CDR1 and CDR2 from the germline V gene are SGHDT and YYEEEE. The CDR3 is 16 amino acids. The junction had 7 bases not matched to a gene; V was cut back by 4 bases and J by 0 bases. The CDR3 DNA reads TGTGCCAGCAGCGGGGGACAGCCGTACTCTGGAAACACCATATATTTT. Encoded protein: CASSGGQPYSGNTIYF.

The chain joins TRBV4-1 to TRBJ2-7; the match to TRBD2 covers 10 bases. With 2 bases clipped from V and 1 base from J, the junction kept 8 bases outside the gene matches. CDR1 is MGHRA, CDR2 YSYEKL, per germline. This CDR3 contains 17 residues. In nucleotides, the CDR3 is TGCGCCAGCAGCCAAATCGGGGGTAGCGGGGGGTCCTACGAGCAGTACTTC. Translating gives CASSQIGGSGGSYEQYF.

V is TRBV13 and J is TRBJ2-7; 10 positions match TRBD2. Germline V gene sequence: CDR1 PRHDT, CDR2 FYEKMQ (reference sequence). This CDR3 region has 15 residues. J was trimmed by 4 bases and V by 3 bases; bases with no gene match: 6. CDR3 in amino acids: CASSFQREGQYEQYF. Here the CDR3 DNA reads TGTGCCAGCAGCTTCCAGCGGGAGGGCCAATACGAGCAGTACTTC. The full variable domain, in which reference TRBV13 and TRBJ2-7 provide the parts outside the CDR3, is AAGVIQSPRHLIKEKRETATLKCYPIPRHDTVYWYQQGPGQDPQFLISFYEKMQSDKGSIPDRFSAQQFSDYHSELNMSSLELGDSALYFCASSFQREGQYEQYFGPGTRLTVT.

V gene TRBV28 combines with J gene TRBJ1-1; D might be TRBD1 (6 bases). V was cut by 5 bases and J by 3 bases, with 16 bases left in between. This CDR3 has 15 residues. CDR1 is MDHEN, CDR2 SYDVKM, per germline. The CDR3 reads CASSQTGRGYTEAFF. The CDR3 nucleotides are TGTGCCAGCAGTCAAACAGGGCGCGGGTACACTGAAGCTTTCTTT.

The chain uses TRBV7-2 and TRBJ2-2; TRBD2 aligns across 10 bases. V shed 5 bases and J 0 bases; nucleotides not matched to a gene: 6. The CDR3 runs 17 residues. Per germline, CDR1 SGHTA and CDR2 FQGNSA. The DNA of the CDR3 is TGTGCCAGCAGCCGTAGCGGGGGGCCCTCGAACACCGGGGAGCTGTTTTTT. This translates into CASSRSGGPSNTGELFF.

The chain joins TRBV5-1 to TRBJ1-2, with D possibly TRBD1 on 6 matching bases. Trimming removed 0 bases at V and 5 bases at J, with 17 bases between. This CDR3 spans 16 amino acids. Germline V lookup: CDR1 SGHRS, CDR2 YFSETQ. CDR3 sequence: CASSLDGGRGPYGYTF. The CDR3 nucleotides are TGCGCCAGCAGCTTGGATGGCGGCAGGGGACCTTATGGCTACACCTTC.